A selection of T cell receptor beta chains follows, all from one sample in a study of blood T cell repertoires in COVID-19. The protocol was immunoSEQ multiplex PCR, while the TCRdb copy is restricted to in-frame clones and leaves out a portion. Among 90,000 or so clones listed, approximately 86% were seen once. What was sequenced was peripheral blood. These receptors all stem from a man older than 75 with active or convalescent COVID-19. The CDR3 runs from the conserved cysteine through the conserved F or W. Fields, in order: V gene, D gene, clone size, J gene, CDR3 protein, CDR3 DNA. The D gene is left open where the match is weak. Only part of the rows carry a size: once, few, many, or a class if the clone is expanded.

v_call: TRBV7-3; d_call: .; clone_size: .; j_call: TRBJ1-2; cdr3_aa: CASSPGRVGDGYTF; cdr3_nt: TGTGCCAGCAGCCCCGGCAGGGTCGGAGATGGCTACACCTTC
v_call: TRBV10-3; d_call: .; clone_size: .; j_call: TRBJ1-4; cdr3_aa: CASRVGQTNEKLFF; cdr3_nt: TGTGCCAGCAGGGTTGGGCAGACTAATGAAAAACTGTTTTTT
v_call: TRBV2; d_call: .; clone_size: .; j_call: TRBJ1-3; cdr3_aa: CASSEISPGNTIYF; cdr3_nt: TGTGCCAGCAGTGAGATTAGTCCCGGAAACACCATATATTTT
v_call: TRBV3-1/TRBV3-2; d_call: .; clone_size: many; j_call: TRBJ1-2; cdr3_aa: CASSQAPDSVYGYTF; cdr3_nt: TGTGCCAGCAGCCAAGCCCCAGACAGCGTCTATGGCTACACCTTC
v_call: TRBV10-3; d_call: .; clone_size: .; j_call: TRBJ2-5; cdr3_aa: CAISEGVAETQYF; cdr3_nt: TGTGCCATCAGTGAAGGGGTTGCGGAGACCCAGTACTTC
v_call: TRBV6-2/TRBV6-3; d_call: TRBD2; clone_size: .; j_call: TRBJ2-1; cdr3_aa: CASSPRGPSSGDEQFF; cdr3_nt: TGTGCCAGCAGTCCCCGCGGACCTTCTAGCGGAGATGAGCAGTTCTTC
v_call: TRBV18; d_call: .; clone_size: few; j_call: TRBJ2-7; cdr3_aa: CASSDSSTYEQYF; cdr3_nt: TGTGCCAGTTCCGACAGTAGCACCTACGAGCAGTACTTC
v_call: TRBV6-5; d_call: TRBD1; clone_size: .; j_call: TRBJ2-7; cdr3_aa: CASRGTGGDYEQYF; cdr3_nt: TGTGCCAGCAGAGGGACAGGGGGAGACTACGAGCAGTACTTC
v_call: TRBV2; d_call: TRBD2; clone_size: .; j_call: TRBJ2-7; cdr3_aa: CASSSPPGTSDSYEQYF; cdr3_nt: TGTGCCAGCAGTTCCCCTCCTGGGACTAGCGACTCCTACGAGCAGTACTTC
v_call: TRBV3-1/TRBV3-2; d_call: TRBD2; clone_size: .; j_call: TRBJ2-3; cdr3_aa: CASSPHPSLAGGSSDTQYF; cdr3_nt: TGTGCCAGCAGCCCCCACCCCTCCTTAGCGGGAGGTAGTTCAGATACGCAGTATTTT
v_call: TRBV5-1; d_call: .; clone_size: .; j_call: TRBJ1-5; cdr3_aa: CASSLFQNQPQHF; cdr3_nt: TGCGCCAGCAGCTTGTTTCAGAATCAGCCCCAGCATTTT
v_call: TRBV7-8; d_call: .; clone_size: .; j_call: TRBJ2-7; cdr3_aa: CASSLGDRYEQYF; cdr3_nt: TGTGCCAGCAGCTTAGGCGATCGATACGAGCAGTACTTC
v_call: TRBV5-1; d_call: TRBD1; clone_size: .; j_call: TRBJ1-4; cdr3_aa: CASKGTASNEKLFF; cdr3_nt: TGCGCCAGCAAGGGGACAGCCTCTAATGAAAAACTGTTTTTT
v_call: TRBV3-1/TRBV3-2; d_call: TRBD1; clone_size: .; j_call: TRBJ1-2; cdr3_aa: CASSPGTGEGYTF; cdr3_nt: TGTGCCAGCAGCCCCGGGACAGGGGAGGGCTACACCTTC
v_call: TRBV6-5; d_call: .; clone_size: .; j_call: TRBJ2-7; cdr3_aa: CASGRAGRAYEQYF; cdr3_nt: TGTGCCAGTGGCCGGGCGGGACGGGCCTACGAGCAGTACTTC
v_call: TRBV3-1/TRBV3-2; d_call: .; clone_size: .; j_call: TRBJ1-1; cdr3_aa: CASSQGQARTEAFF; cdr3_nt: TGTGCCAGCAGCCAAGGACAGGCGAGGACTGAAGCTTTCTTT
v_call: TRBV4-3; d_call: TRBD2; clone_size: once; j_call: TRBJ2-1; cdr3_aa: CASSKLAGGGNEQFF; cdr3_nt: TGCGCCAGCAGCAAGCTAGCGGGAGGGGGTAATGAGCAGTTCTTC
v_call: TRBV19; d_call: .; clone_size: .; j_call: TRBJ1-2; cdr3_aa: CASSWGLYGYTF; cdr3_nt: TGTGCCAGTAGTTGGGGCCTCTATGGCTACACCTTC
v_call: TRBV27; d_call: TRBD1; clone_size: .; j_call: TRBJ2-7; cdr3_aa: CASRRTQGDEQYF; cdr3_nt: TGTGCCAGCAGGAGAACACAGGGGGACGAGCAGTACTTC
v_call: TRBV30; d_call: TRBD1; clone_size: .; j_call: TRBJ1-5; cdr3_aa: CACRQGNSNQPQHF; cdr3_nt: TGTGCCTGTCGACAGGGGAATAGCAATCAGCCCCAGCATTTT
v_call: TRBV9; d_call: .; clone_size: .; j_call: TRBJ1-5; cdr3_aa: CASSVGADSNQPQHF; cdr3_nt: TGTGCCAGCAGCGTAGGGGCAGATAGCAATCAGCCCCAGCATTTT
v_call: TRBV24-1; d_call: TRBD1; clone_size: few; j_call: TRBJ1-4; cdr3_aa: CAASDRVRREKLFF; cdr3_nt: TGTGCCGCTTCGGACAGGGTTCGACGGGAAAAACTGTTTTTT
v_call: TRBV19; d_call: TRBD2; clone_size: .; j_call: TRBJ2-1; cdr3_aa: CASNPSGRASNEQFF; cdr3_nt: TGTGCCAGTAACCCAAGCGGGAGGGCTTCAAATGAGCAGTTCTTC
v_call: TRBV7-2; d_call: TRBD2; clone_size: .; j_call: TRBJ2-1; cdr3_aa: CASSLDLGASGIDNEQFF; cdr3_nt: TGTGCCAGCAGCTTAGATTTGGGTGCTAGCGGGATTGATAATGAGCAGTTCTTC
v_call: TRBV9; d_call: TRBD2; clone_size: once; j_call: TRBJ2-1; cdr3_aa: CASSETSGSYNEQFF; cdr3_nt: TGTGCCAGCAGCGAGACTAGCGGGAGTTACAATGAGCAGTTCTTC
v_call: TRBV7-2; d_call: TRBD1; clone_size: .; j_call: TRBJ1-6; cdr3_aa: CASSPTGTYNSPLHF; cdr3_nt: TGTGCCAGCAGCCCGACAGGGACCTATAATTCACCCCTCCACTTT
v_call: TRBV5-1; d_call: TRBD1; clone_size: .; j_call: TRBJ1-2; cdr3_aa: CASSGTGGAGYGYTF; cdr3_nt: TGCGCCAGCAGTGGGACAGGGGGCGCGGGCTATGGCTACACCTTC
v_call: TRBV5-1; d_call: TRBD1; clone_size: .; j_call: TRBJ2-7; cdr3_aa: CASSLALGQKYEQYF; cdr3_nt: TGCGCCAGCAGCTTGGCCCTGGGACAGAAATACGAGCAGTACTTC
v_call: TRBV12-3/TRBV12-4; d_call: .; clone_size: once; j_call: TRBJ1-6; cdr3_aa: CASRGQYSPLHF; cdr3_nt: TGTGCCAGCAGAGGACAGTATTCACCCCTCCACTTT
v_call: TRBV28; d_call: .; clone_size: .; j_call: TRBJ2-7; cdr3_aa: CASSLAPGGEQYF; cdr3_nt: TGTGCCAGCAGTTTAGCCCCCGGAGGCGAGCAGTACTTC
v_call: TRBV7-9; d_call: TRBD1; clone_size: .; j_call: TRBJ1-1; cdr3_aa: CASSFQDRGGAFF; cdr3_nt: TGTGCCAGCAGCTTTCAAGACAGGGGCGGGGCTTTCTTT
v_call: TRBV7-8; d_call: .; clone_size: .; j_call: TRBJ1-1; cdr3_aa: CASSLRLQGNTEAFF; cdr3_nt: TGTGCCAGCAGCTTACGTTTACAGGGGAACACTGAAGCTTTCTTT
v_call: TRBV14; d_call: TRBD1; clone_size: .; j_call: TRBJ1-1; cdr3_aa: CASSQDIRGVGTEAFF; cdr3_nt: TGTGCCAGCAGCCAAGATATCAGGGGGGTGGGCACTGAAGCTTTCTTT
v_call: TRBV4-1; d_call: TRBD2; clone_size: .; j_call: TRBJ2-1; cdr3_aa: CASGSAGGSYNEQFF; cdr3_nt: TGCGCCAGCGGGAGTGCGGGGGGAAGCTACAATGAGCAGTTCTTC
v_call: TRBV24-1; d_call: TRBD1; clone_size: .; j_call: TRBJ2-2; cdr3_aa: CATSDPRQGASGELFF; cdr3_nt: TGTGCCACCAGTGATCCCCGACAGGGGGCCTCCGGGGAGCTGTTTTTT